Sequencing of this T cell receptor (beta chain) was carried out in a study of shared clonotypes between healthy human individuals. Study information: A couple of women and three men aged 18 to 49 served as donors. Study results and caveats: Limited genetic and exposure-history diversity came from having few donors. Sequencing of the sorted subsets was shown by rarefaction to be incomplete despite large depth.

This table comes from immunoSEQ multiplex PCR, and its TCRdb copy is limited to in-frame clones, with some not included. The data contain 950,000 to 1,100,000 clones, around 82% of them singletons. Note on this clone: Its target is unknown.

V lost 0 bases and J 2 bases, leaving 10 bases between the germline ends. Germline CDR1 reads MNHEY; CDR2 reads SVGAGI. The CDR3 contains 15 residues. The material sequenced was memory CD4+ T cells from PBMCs. Noted subset: CD45RA-negative fraction. The sequence was obtained from a man aged 18-30 years in good health. Some clones in this sample may be carry-over from other donors' samples. The J gene is TRBJ1-2, the V gene TRBV6-5; D is unresolved. The CDR3 nucleotides read TGTGCCAGCAGTTACTCGACCCAACAGAACTATGGCTACACCTTC. This sequence encodes CASSYSTQQNYGYTF.